The next 23 T cell receptor beta chains were all read from a single sample in a study of blood T cell repertoires in COVID-19 (dated by TCRdb to the early 2020s). Libraries were made using the immunoSEQ multiplex PCR assay. TCRdb retrieved this table from immuneACCESS and kept in-frame rearrangements only. Not all clones are present; in checked studies, unresolved V genes account for under half, and no reason is known for the remainder. For this sample the table gives fewer than 250,000 clones, of which roughly 90% were detected only once. 2.7% of the sample lies in the top ten. Sequenced: peripheral blood. The receptors stem from a woman aged 55-69 years with acute or convalescent COVID-19.

The V and J genes are TRBV2 and TRBJ1-3, with 10 nucleotides matching TRBD1. The CDR3 is made up of 12 amino acids. CDR1 SNHLY and CDR2 FYNNEI come from the germline V gene. V lost 8 bases and J lost 11; bases outside the gene matches: 6. The CDR3 here is CASSGQGVPIYF. CDR3 coding DNA: TGTGCCAGCTCCGGACAGGGGGTCCCCATATATTTT.

The count of this clone is one. CDR3 protein: CASSPTGPNEKLFF. The CDR3 nucleotides read TGTGCCAGCAGTCCTACAGGGCCTAATGAAAAACTGTTTTTT. The chain carries TRBV2 and TRBJ1-4, with D possibly matching TRBD1 (6 bases). Deletions cut 5 bases from V and 3 bases from J, with 10 bases between. Germline lookup yields CDR1 SNHLY and CDR2 FYNNEI. This CDR3 spans 14 amino acids. Using reference TRBV2 and TRBJ1-4 for the parts outside the CDR3, the full variable domain is EPEVTQTPSHQVTQMGQEVILRCVPISNHLYFYWYRQILGQKVEFLVSFYNNEISEKSEIFDDQFSVERPDGSNFTLKIRSTKLEDSAMYFCASSPTGPNEKLFFGSGTQLSVL.

This clone was found once. The rearrangement joins TRBV20-1 to TRBJ1-6; D is ambiguous. The CDR3 runs 13 residues. V shed 3 bases and J shed 7 bases, with 10 bases lying between them. Germline CDR1 reads DFQATT; CDR2 reads SNEGSKA (reference sequence). This CDR3 reads CSASSGWNSPLHF. The CDR3 DNA is TGCAGTGCTAGTTCCGGGTGGAATTCACCCCTCCACTTT.

The chain carries TRBV20-1 and TRBJ1-1; D unclear. The CDR3 runs to 11 residues. Per germline, CDR1 DFQATT and CDR2 SNEGSKA (reference sequence). V was pared by 5 bases and J by 2 bases, with 6 bases between. CDR3 in amino acids: CSALPNTEAFF. The DNA of the CDR3 is TGCAGTGCTCTACCCAACACTGAAGCTTTCTTT.

The V gene is TRBV5-5, the J gene TRBJ2-3; 14 bases line up with TRBD2. With 4 bases clipped from V and 0 bases from J, the junction kept 10 bases outside the gene matches. The germline gives CDR1 SGHKS, CDR2 YYEKEE (reference sequence). The CDR3 totals 19 residues. For the CDR3, the DNA is TGTGCCAGCAGCCCGCGACTAGCGGGGGGGAAAACTAGCACAGATACGCAGTATTTT. Protein sequence: CASSPRLAGGKTSTDTQYF.

This rearrangement joins TRBV5-1 to TRBJ2-3; D is perhaps TRBD2 (6 bases). This CDR3 is built from 13 residues. From germline, CDR1 is SGHRS and CDR2 YFSETQ. The germline V and J ends were trimmed by 7 bases and 1 base, with 10 bases remaining between them. This chain's CDR3 is CASGRGGTDTQYF. The CDR3 DNA is TGCGCCAGCGGGCGGGGTGGCACAGATACGCAGTATTTT.

As to this clone: At one of its ends the junction is not consistent with the germline gene, which may arise from a read error. The chain uses TRBV7-7 and TRBJ2-1; 8 positions agree with TRBD1. Germline V CDR1 and CDR2: SSHAT, FNYEAQ (reference sequence). There are 14 residues in the CDR3. The CDR3 nucleotides are TGTGCTAGCAGCTATGACAGGGGATCAAATGAGCAGTTCTTC. It yields the protein CASSYDRGSNEQFF.

The V and J genes are TRBV24-1 and TRBJ2-7; 7 nucleotides agree with TRBD1. Germline V gives CDR1 KGHDR, CDR2 SFDVKD. The CDR3 is made up of 13 amino acids. After removal of 12 bases from V and 6 bases from J, the junction contained 13 bases not matched to a gene. The CDR3 loop reads CAVTGVTDSEQYF. The CDR3, as DNA: TGTGCCGTTACAGGGGTCACAGACTCCGAGCAGTACTTC.

The rearrangement links TRBV30 to TRBJ1-6; D is perhaps TRBD1 (6 bases). Germline CDR1 and CDR2: GTSNPN and SVGIG (reference sequence). V gave up 2 bases and J gave up 7 bases, with 12 bases separating them. The CDR3 has 14 amino acids. The CDR3 nucleotides read TGTGCCTGGAGTCCAGGGGCGCGGAATTCACCCCTCCACTTT. Its protein is CAWSPGARNSPLHF.

V usage is TRBV7-2 and J usage is TRBJ2-7; 10 bases match TRBD1. Germline V gene lookup returns CDR1 SGHTA and CDR2 FQGNSA. V dropped 0 bases and J dropped 4; count of bases not matched to a gene: 6. The CDR3 is 16 amino acids. CDR3 loop: CASSLASRDRGYEQYF. The CDR3 DNA reads as TGTGCCAGCAGCTTAGCCAGCCGGGACAGGGGATACGAGCAGTACTTC.

The chain is built from TRBV7-2 and TRBJ2-2; D uncertain. Trimming removed 5 bases from V and 1 base from J, with 11 bases in between. This CDR3 has 15 residues. The germline V gene has CDR1 SGHTA and CDR2 FQGNSA. CDR3: CASSAQFKNTGELFF. The CDR3 region has the DNA TGTGCCAGCAGCGCGCAATTCAAGAACACCGGGGAGCTGTTTTTT.

This rearrangement joins TRBV19 to TRBJ2-4, with D perhaps matching TRBD2 (6 bases). V was pared by 4 bases and J by 0 bases, with 13 bases between. The CDR3 loop spans 16 amino acids. Germline V gene lookup returns CDR1 LNHDA and CDR2 SQIVND (reference sequence). CDR3 residues: CASSTGTSQAKNIQYF. CDR3 bases: TGTGCCAGTAGTACAGGGACTTCTCAAGCCAAAAACATTCAGTACTTC.

This clone occurred a few times. The chain has TRBV10-1 and TRBJ2-1; TRBD1 matches 8 bases. CDR1 and CDR2 from the germline V gene are WNHNN and SYGVQD (reference sequence). CDR3 length equals 14 residues. V lost 4 bases and J lost 8; bases outside the gene matches: 7. The CDR3 loop reads CASSVGTGRHEQFF. In nucleotides, the CDR3 is TGCGCCAGCAGTGTTGGGACAGGTCGGCATGAGCAGTTCTTC.

This rearrangement joins TRBV11-2 to TRBJ2-5; TRBD1 matches at 10 bases. V was clipped by 6 bases and J by 5 bases; unmatched bases: 12. CDR3 length equals 16 residues. Germline V gene data show CDR1 as SGHAT and CDR2 as FQNNGV. CDR3 in amino acids: CASSSRQGASSETQYF. The CDR3 bases are TGTGCCAGCAGTTCCCGACAGGGGGCTTCTTCGGAGACCCAGTACTTC.

The rearrangement uses TRBV6-5 and TRBJ2-1; 10 bases line up with TRBD1. From germline, CDR1 is MNHEY and CDR2 SVGAGI. This CDR3 is 14 amino acids long. V shed 6 bases, J shed 6 bases, and the junction held 5 bases outside the gene matches. The CDR3 coding sequence is TGTGCCAGCAGCGATCGACAGGGGGCCAATGAGCAGTTCTTC. It translates to CASSDRQGANEQFF.

The V and J genes are TRBV7-8 and TRBJ2-6, with unresolved D. V gave up 2 bases and J gave up 1 base, with 3 bases separating them. Germline V gene sequence: CDR1 SGHVS, CDR2 FQNEAQ. This CDR3 region has 14 residues. As DNA, the CDR3 is TGTGCCAGCAGCTTACAGTCTGGGGCCAACGTCCTGACTTTC. Amino acid sequence: CASSLQSGANVLTF.

This chain uses TRBV18 with TRBJ1-2; D gene unclear. This CDR3 contains 14 residues. CDR1 KGHSH and CDR2 LQKENI come from the germline V gene. The V and J ends lost 0 bases and 2 bases respectively, with 7 bases between them. The CDR3 DNA follows: TGTGCCAGCTCACCACCGGCCCCAAACTATGGCTACACCTTC. It yields the protein CASSPPAPNYGYTF.

The chain combines TRBV7-9 with TRBJ1-1; a weak D match, TRBD1 (6 bases). V was cut by 1 base and J by 4 bases, with 13 bases left in between. From germline, CDR1 is SEHNR and CDR2 FQNEAQ (reference sequence). The CDR3 has 15 residues. The CDR3 spells CASSLEFRGGTEAFF. The CDR3 coding sequence is TGTGCCAGCAGCTTAGAATTTAGGGGGGGCACTGAAGCTTTCTTT.

The chain is built from TRBV19 and TRBJ1-4; D is unclear. The V gene lost 8 bases and the J gene lost 8 bases, with 18 bases spanning the gap. The CDR3 has 14 amino acids. The V gene's germline CDR1 is LNHDA and CDR2 SQIVND (reference sequence). The CDR3, as DNA: TGTGCCAGTCGCCCCATGGGGTCGGGGGAAAAACTGTTTTTT. Protein sequence: CASRPMGSGEKLFF.

The V gene is TRBV11-2, the J gene TRBJ1-4; a weak D match, TRBD1 (5 bases). The CDR3 extends over 17 amino acids. V shed 2 bases and J shed 2 bases, with 15 bases lying between them. From germline, CDR1 is SGHAT and CDR2 FQNNGV. CDR3 loop: CASSLMAGTGTNEKLFF. The CDR3 bases are TGTGCCAGCAGCTTAATGGCCGGGACTGGGACTAATGAAAAACTGTTTTTT.

This sequence joins TRBV6-4 and TRBJ2-7; D may be TRBD2 (5 bases). Between the trimmed V and J ends, which lost 4 bases and 1 base, there was a span of 8 bases. This CDR3 spans 13 amino acids. Germline loops: CDR1 MRHNA, CDR2 SNTAGT. CDR3 region: CASSVGESYEQYF. As DNA, the CDR3 is TGTGCCAGCAGTGTCGGGGAATCCTACGAGCAGTACTTC.

The chain uses TRBV18 and TRBJ1-6, with TRBD1 matching 10 bases. Germline values: CDR1 KGHSH, CDR2 LQKENI. There are 17 residues in the CDR3. The ends lost 3 bases at V and 7 bases at J; junction bases unmatched: 9. The CDR3 is CASSPGTGVRGNSPLHF. DNA of the CDR3: TGTGCCAGCTCACCCGGGACAGGGGTTCGTGGGAATTCACCCCTCCACTTT.

The CDR3: CSAPQGWEQYF. DNA of the CDR3: TGCAGTGCTCCACAGGGGTGGGAGCAGTACTTC. The chain joins TRBV20-1 to TRBJ2-7; 7 bases agree with TRBD1. Germline V gene lookup returns CDR1 DFQATT and CDR2 SNEGSKA (reference sequence). With V trimmed by 5 bases and J by 7 bases, 5 bases remained unmatched. This CDR3 contains 11 residues.